The clone carrying this TCR beta chain has only a few counts. Its target is unknown. Donors were healthy Caucasian individuals from Russia aged roughly 6 to 95. This sample is part of a study of blood T cells in healthy people across ages. A second PCR, run for about 7 to 11 cycles, used a sample-barcoded 5' primer plus a J-beta primer mix. TCRdb fed the 5' RACE reads into MiXCR, producing one record per CDR3 protein. The table records around 1,000,000 distinct CDR3 sequences, approximately 25% of them present only once. Study-wide findings and caveats: Per million T cells, TCR beta diversity dropped roughly linearly as age increased.

Trimming pared 0 bases from V and 0 bases from J, leaving 16 bases between. Germline CDR1 SQVTM, CDR2 ANQGSEA. CDR3 length: 17 residues. Separately, the same data were catalogued under a study of T cells of mothers and their children.

This TCR derives from a girl aged 2 to 10 in good health. This chain uses TRBV29-1 with TRBJ2-3; perhaps TRBD1 as D (5 bases). The specimen was blood. In DNA form, the CDR3 reads TGCAGCGTTGAAGAGGGGCAGACCTGGCGTAGCACAGATACGCAGTATTTT. Translating gives CSVEEGQTWRSTDTQYF.